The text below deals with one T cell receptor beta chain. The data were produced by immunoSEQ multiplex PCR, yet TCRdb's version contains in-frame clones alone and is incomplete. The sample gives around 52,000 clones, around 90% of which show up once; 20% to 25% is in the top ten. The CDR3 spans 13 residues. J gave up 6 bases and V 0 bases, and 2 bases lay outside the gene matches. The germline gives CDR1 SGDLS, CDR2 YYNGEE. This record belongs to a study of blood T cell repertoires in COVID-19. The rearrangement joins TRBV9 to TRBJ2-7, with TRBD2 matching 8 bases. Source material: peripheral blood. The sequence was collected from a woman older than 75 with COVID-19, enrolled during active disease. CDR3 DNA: TGTGCCAGCAGCGTAGCTCTAGCGGGCGAGCAGTACTTC. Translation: CASSVALAGEQYF. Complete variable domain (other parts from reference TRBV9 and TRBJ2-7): DSGVTQTPKHLITATGQRVTLRCSPRSGDLSVYWYQQSLDQGLQFLIQYYNGEERAKGNILERFSAQQFPDLHSELNLSSLELGDSALYFCASSVALAGEQYFGPGTRLTVT.